The 32 T cell receptor beta chains given below trace back to one sample, sequenced in a study of blood T cells in healthy people across ages (dated by TCRdb to 2015 to 2017). Library construction relied on 5' RACE. Sequenced using an Illumina HiSeq 2500. A second PCR of about 6 to 11 cycles was performed with a sample-barcoded 5' primer and a J-beta primer mix. Starting from the raw public reads, TCRdb applied fastp trimming at Q25, assembled clones with MiXCR and retained in-frame beta chains. Under each unique CDR3 protein, matching rows form one entry showing the most common genes and DNA. This sample has about 720,000 distinct CDR3 sequences in its table, and approximately 22% of those were observed once. Of the sample, around a fifth is held by the ten largest clones. Sequencing was carried out using blood. Every receptor here comes from a man aged 65 to 85 in good health.

V is TRBV4-2 and J is TRBJ2-3; D call uncertain. CDR1 is LGHNA and CDR2 is YNFKEQ in the germline V gene. The length of the CDR3 is 14 residues. V was clipped by 0 bases and J by 5 bases, with 9 bases between them. The DNA for the CDR3 is TGTGCCAGCAGCCAAGAACTTTTAGTAGATACGCAGTATTTT. Its translation is CASSQELLVDTQYF.

This clonotype has a handful of counts. The chain has TRBV20-1 and TRBJ2-5; the match to TRBD2 covers 12 bases. The tail of the sequence fits TRBJ2-7 better, so the J call may be wrong. Germline values: CDR1 DFQATT, CDR2 SNEGSKA (reference sequence). This CDR3 contains 15 residues. The CDR3 region is CSARGLAGDSYEQYF. CDR3 DNA sequence: TGCAGTGCTAGAGGACTAGCGGGGGACTCCTACGAGCAGTACTTC.

Turning to this clonotype: Since the CDR3 does not end with the conserved phenylalanine or tryptophan, this likely comes from a read error. The V gene is TRBV7-9, the J gene TRBJ2-3; 9 bases are shared with TRBD2. This CDR3 region has 15 residues. From germline, CDR1 is SEHNR and CDR2 FQNEAQ (reference sequence). After removal of 1 base from V and 6 bases from J, the junction contained 5 bases not matched to a gene. DNA of the CDR3: TGTGCCAGCAGCTTAGTATCCAGCGGGGGGGATACGCAGTATCTT. It codes for CASSLVSSGGDTQYL.

The V gene is TRBV5-1, the J gene TRBJ2-2; 10 nucleotides line up with TRBD2. V shed 2 bases, J shed 0 bases, and the junction held 4 bases outside the gene matches. CDR1 and CDR2 (germline): SGHRS, YFSETQ. The CDR3 covers 17 residues. Here the CDR3 reads CASSLIAGGTNTGELFF. The CDR3 nucleotides are TGCGCCAGCAGCTTAATAGCGGGGGGAACGAACACCGGGGAGCTGTTTTTT.

The chain uses TRBV27 and TRBJ2-1; D perhaps matches TRBD2 (5 bases). CDR1 MNHEY and CDR2 SMNVEV come from the germline V gene (reference sequence). Trimming cost V 1 base and J 12 bases, with 16 bases left between them. This CDR3 is 14 amino acids long. CDR3 sequence: CASSLLGGGRVQFF. CDR3 bases: TGTGCCAGCAGTTTATTGGGCGGAGGTCGTGTGCAGTTCTTC.

This clonotype was detected a few times. V and J are TRBV12-3 or TRBV12-4 and TRBJ1-1; no clear D gene. V lost 7 bases to trimming and J lost 5 bases, with 14 bases between them. This CDR3 spans 13 amino acids. This CDR3 reads CASIQQTDTEAFF. CDR3 bases: TGTGCCAGCATCCAACAGACGGATACTGAAGCTTTCTTT.

This clonotype was observed a handful of times. The CDR3 protein is CASSLMVGTTLGNEQFF. As DNA, the CDR3 is TGTGCCAGCAGCCTGATGGTAGGGACAACCCTTGGCAATGAGCAGTTCTTC. The V call is TRBV7-2, the J call TRBJ2-1; maybe TRBD1 (6 bases). CDR3 length: 17 residues. V was trimmed by 5 bases and J by 6 bases, leaving 23 bases between them. Germline CDR1 reads SGHTA; CDR2 reads FQGNSA.

Comments on this clonotype: Germline is not matched at one junction end, which may reflect a read error. V gene TRBV7-3 combines with J gene TRBJ2-5; D is possibly TRBD2 (6 bases). Judging by the DNA end, TRBJ2-1 fits better; the J call may be wrong. Germline V gene data show CDR1 as SGHTA and CDR2 as FQGTGA. There are 13 residues in the CDR3. CDR3 protein: CAGSLNPSGVQFF. CDR3 nucleotides: TGTGCCGGCAGCTTAAACCCGTCGGGGGTGCAGTTCTTC.

This chain connects TRBV30 to TRBJ1-5, with TRBD1 matching over 7 bases. This CDR3 has 13 residues. The V gene's germline CDR1 is GTSNPN and CDR2 SVGIG (reference sequence). Trimming at V came to 1 base and at J to 5 bases, leaving 2 bases not matched to a gene. The CDR3 is CAWSAQGDQPQHF. The DNA of the CDR3 is TGTGCCTGGAGTGCTCAGGGGGATCAGCCCCAGCATTTT.

This chain connects TRBV10-3 to TRBJ2-5; TRBD2 matches 8 bases. From germline, CDR1 is ENHRY and CDR2 SYGVKD. The V gene end was trimmed by 3 bases and the J gene end by 5 bases; junction bases not matched to a gene: 8. The CDR3 consists of 15 residues. CDR3 DNA: TGTGCCATCAGTGACCCGGGGGGGCGGTCGGAGACCCAGTACTTC. Its translation: CAISDPGGRSETQYF.

This clonotype was counted only a few times. V and J are TRBV29-1 and TRBJ2-5; D gene unclear. Per the germline V gene, CDR1 is SQVTM and CDR2 is ANQGSEA. V lost 7 bases to trimming and J lost 0 bases, with 12 bases between them. This CDR3 is 13 amino acids long. The CDR3 sequence is CSALEGYQETQYF. The CDR3 DNA follows: TGCAGCGCTCTCGAAGGGTACCAAGAGACCCAGTACTTC.

This clonotype has at least ten counts. The rearrangement uses TRBV20-1 and TRBJ2-5, with D perhaps matching TRBD2 (6 bases). With 5 bases removed from V and 5 bases from J, the gap between germline ends came to 15 bases. The germline CDR1 and CDR2 sequences are DFQATT and SNEGSKA (reference sequence). The CDR3 runs to 13 residues. For the CDR3, the DNA is TGCAGTGCTGGGGGGTCTGAAGGGGAGACCCAGTACTTC. It translates to CSAGGSEGETQYF.

In its sample, this clonotype was seen a few times. The gene calls are TRBV5-1 and TRBJ2-7; tentatively, D is TRBD1 or TRBD2 (5 bases each). CDR3 length equals 16 residues. Germline V gene lookup returns CDR1 SGHRS and CDR2 YFSETQ. V was shortened by 1 base and J by 2 bases, with 16 bases between the two germline ends. The CDR3 reads CASSLLSGTETYEQYF. The CDR3 region has the DNA TGCGCCAGCAGCTTGCTATCCGGGACCGAAACCTACGAGCAGTACTTC.

There are a few counts of this clonotype. V gene TRBV18 combines with J gene TRBJ1-2; D not resolved. CDR3 length: 13 amino acids. Deletions cut 5 bases from V and 2 bases from J, with 9 bases between. Germline assignment: CDR1 KGHSH and CDR2 LQKENI. Here the CDR3 reads CASSTTENYGYTF. As DNA, the CDR3 is TGTGCCAGCTCAACGACGGAAAACTATGGCTACACCTTC.

The rearrangement links TRBV18 to TRBJ2-4; the match to TRBD1 covers 10 bases. The CDR3 consists of 14 residues. CDR1 is KGHSH and CDR2 is LQKENI in the germline V gene. The J segment lost 5 bases and the V segment lost 2 bases, leaving 0 bases of the junction unmatched. CDR3: CASSPGTGENIQYF. The CDR3 DNA sequence: TGTGCCAGCTCACCAGGGACAGGGGAAAACATTCAGTACTTC. The entire variable domain, with the rest obtained from reference TRBV18 and TRBJ2-4, is as follows: NAGVMQNPRHLVRRRGQEARLRCSPMKGHSHVYWYRQLPEEGLKFMVYLQKENIIDESGMPKERFSAEFPKEGPSILRIQQVVRGDSAAYFCASSPGTGENIQYFGAGTRLSVL.

There are a few counts of this clonotype. V is TRBV20-1 and J is TRBJ1-6; D not certain. Germline loops: CDR1 DFQATT, CDR2 SNEGSKA (reference sequence). V was pared by 0 bases and J by 7 bases, with 7 bases between. The CDR3 extends over 13 amino acids. The CDR3 protein is CSARERINSPLHF. The CDR3 DNA reads TGCAGTGCTAGAGAAAGGATCAATTCACCCCTCCACTTT.

With respect to this clonotype: The conserved phenylalanine or tryptophan normally closing the CDR3 is absent here, so this likely arose from a read error. This chain connects TRBV7-2 to TRBJ1-6; no definite D call. V gave up 1 base and J gave up 8 bases, with 12 bases separating them. The CDR3 spans 15 residues. CDR1 is SGHTA and CDR2 is FQGNSA in the germline V gene. CDR3 loop: CASSLVPGRDSPLHL. CDR3 DNA sequence: TGTGCCAGCAGCTTAGTCCCGGGAAGGGATTCACCCCTCCACCTT.

This clonotype appeared a few times. This chain links TRBV14 with TRBJ1-1, with D unresolved. V was clipped by 0 bases and J by 4 bases, with 15 bases between them. CDR3 length: 16 residues. The germline V gene has CDR1 SGHDN and CDR2 FVKESK. The CDR3 loop is CASSQDWWGSSTEAFF. CDR3 nucleotides: TGTGCCAGCAGCCAAGATTGGTGGGGTAGTAGCACTGAAGCTTTCTTT.

The sample holds a few counts of this clonotype. The V call is TRBV18, the J call TRBJ2-1; D not resolved. The length of the CDR3 is 16 residues. The germline V and J ends were trimmed by 0 bases and 7 bases, with 16 bases remaining between them. Germline-derived CDR1 and CDR2 are KGHSH and LQKENI. The CDR3 here is CASSPPLGPIGNEQFF. CDR3 DNA sequence: TGTGCCAGCTCACCACCGCTCGGACCCATAGGGAATGAGCAGTTCTTC. Full variable domain (outside the CDR3, taken from reference TRBV18 and TRBJ2-1): NAGVMQNPRHLVRRRGQEARLRCSPMKGHSHVYWYRQLPEEGLKFMVYLQKENIIDESGMPKERFSAEFPKEGPSILRIQQVVRGDSAAYFCASSPPLGPIGNEQFFGPGTRLTVL.

A few counts support this clonotype. An end of the junction differs from the germline gene, which may be a read error. The chain carries TRBV11-2 and TRBJ2-5; 9 bases align to TRBD2. This CDR3 region has 15 residues. In germline, CDR1 is SGHAT, CDR2 FQNNGV. CDR3 region: CASSLDRVAGVDPLF. CDR3 DNA: TGTGCCAGCAGCTTAGATAGGGTAGCGGGAGTGGACCCCCTCTTC.

This clonotype was recorded at least ten times. This chain links TRBV18 with TRBJ1-1, with unresolved D. Germline V gene data show CDR1 as KGHSH and CDR2 as LQKENI. This CDR3 is 13 amino acids long. V was shortened by 2 bases and J by 3 bases, with 7 bases between the two germline ends. The CDR3, as DNA: TGTGCCAGCTCACCAAGGCAGGACACTGAAGCTTTCTTT. Amino acids: CASSPRQDTEAFF.

This clonotype came up a few times. The genes are TRBV12-3 or TRBV12-4 and TRBJ2-2; 7 bases are a match to TRBD2. The J segment lost 1 base and the V segment lost 6 bases, leaving 8 bases of the junction unmatched. This CDR3 region has 16 residues. DNA for the CDR3: TGTGCCAGCAGCTCGTCGACTAGCCTGAACACCGGGGAGCTGTTTTTT. This translates into CASSSSTSLNTGELFF.

This clonotype was counted only a few times. The V gene is TRBV7-9, the J gene TRBJ1-1; the match to TRBD1 covers 7 bases. J gave up 1 base and V 1 base, and 6 bases lay outside the gene matches. The CDR3 covers 16 residues. The germline V gene has CDR1 SEHNR and CDR2 FQNEAQ (reference sequence). As DNA, the CDR3 is TGTGCCAGCAGCTTAGGCCGGACAGGACAGAACACTGAAGCTTTCTTT. It specifies CASSLGRTGQNTEAFF.

This clonotype was detected only a few times. The chain is built from TRBV7-6 and TRBJ1-1; 7 bases match TRBD1. J gave up 11 bases and V 4 bases, and 10 bases lay outside the gene matches. Germline-derived CDR1 and CDR2 are SGHVS and FNYEAQ. CDR3 size: 13 residues. CDR3 region: CASSYRQGDRAFF. The CDR3 DNA follows: TGTGCCAGCAGCTACAGACAGGGTGATCGGGCTTTCTTT.

This clonotype was observed at least ten times. This chain connects TRBV20-1 to TRBJ1-4; D is undetermined. The CDR3 runs 13 residues. Trimming shortened V by 6 bases and J by 8 bases, and 16 bases separated the two germline ends. CDR1 is DFQATT and CDR2 is SNEGSKA in the germline V gene (reference sequence). The chain's CDR3 is CSAGKGGDEKLFF. The CDR3 nucleotides read TGCAGTGCCGGGAAGGGAGGAGACGAAAAACTGTTTTTT.

The chain recombines TRBV6-5 with TRBJ2-3; D is uncertain. V lost 7 bases to trimming and J lost 4 bases, with 15 bases between them. The CDR3 totals 14 residues. Germline V gene sequence: CDR1 MNHEY, CDR2 SVGAGI. CDR3: CASNRVGFADTQYF. The DNA of the CDR3 is TGTGCCAGCAATAGGGTAGGGTTTGCAGATACGCAGTATTTT.

The chain uses TRBV18 and TRBJ2-5; 11 nucleotides match TRBD2. The J call is uncertain, as TRBJ2-7 better fits the DNA end. The CDR3 has 17 residues. Germline V gene sequence: CDR1 KGHSH, CDR2 LQKENI. CDR3 region: CASSPSLAGGSSYEQYF. CDR3 in DNA: TGTGCCAGCTCACCTTCCCTAGCGGGGGGTAGCTCCTACGAGCAGTACTTC.

The chain uses TRBV12-3 or TRBV12-4 and TRBJ2-5; tentative D call: TRBD1 (8 bases). Between the trimmed V and J ends, which lost 5 bases and 4 bases, there was a span of 20 bases. This CDR3 has 16 residues. The CDR3 coding sequence is TGTGCCAGCAGTCTCAACGACAGGGGAGGGTTAGAGACCCAGTACTTC. Translating it yields CASSLNDRGGLETQYF.

Only a few counts were recorded for this clonotype. The V gene is TRBV10-3, the J gene TRBJ2-1, with no clear D. V lost 4 bases and J lost 0, with 10 bases in between. The CDR3 runs 15 residues. Per germline, CDR1 ENHRY and CDR2 SYGVKD. The CDR3: CAISGVGSSYNEQFF. For the CDR3, the DNA is TGTGCCATCAGTGGGGTGGGCAGCTCCTACAATGAGCAGTTCTTC.

The rearrangement uses TRBV2 and TRBJ2-1; 8 bases line up with TRBD2. This CDR3 comprises 14 residues. The V segment lost 3 bases and the J segment 6 bases; nucleotides outside the gene matches: 4. CDR1 SNHLY and CDR2 FYNNEI come from the germline V gene. CDR3 protein: CASSDGLAGNEQFF. CDR3 DNA sequence: TGTGCCAGCAGTGACGGTCTAGCGGGCAATGAGCAGTTCTTC.

The table lists this clonotype with a few counts. The J gene is TRBJ2-5, the V gene TRBV10-3; 9 nucleotides agree with TRBD1. CDR1 ENHRY and CDR2 SYGVKD come from the germline V gene. This CDR3 spans 12 amino acids. Trimming took 11 bases from V and 9 from J; bases not matched to a gene: 10. Here the CDR3 DNA reads TGTGCCTCGGGACAGGGCATTGTGGCCCAGTACTTC. Its translation: CASGQGIVAQYF.

This clonotype was observed a handful of times. The chain combines TRBV12-3 or TRBV12-4 with TRBJ1-1; D is possibly TRBD1 (5 bases). Deletions cut 4 bases from V and 4 bases from J, with 13 bases between. There are 14 residues in the CDR3. CDR3 DNA sequence: TGTGCCAGCAGTTGGAACCGGGGGAGCACTGAAGCTTTCTTT. It specifies CASSWNRGSTEAFF.